This T cell receptor beta chain was captured in a study of tumor-infiltrating lymphocytes in primary liver carcinoma. In the study overall: Tissue type made little difference to sample yields of roughly 3.65 to 7.13 million productive TCRbeta reads. General study results and limits: Tumor-adjacent and tumor-blood pairs displayed less overlap than did pairs of tumor regions.

Germline trimming cut 7 bases from V and 1 base from J; bases unmatched to any gene: 8. Per germline, CDR1 SQVTM and CDR2 ANQGSEA. The CDR3 has 15 amino acids. Total RNA amounting to 500 ng was the source from which TCR beta cDNA was made with a constant-region primer. A slightly modified ARM-PCR protocol with three nested multiplex PCR rounds produced these TCR beta libraries. Researchers ran the first two PCR rounds for roughly 11 cycles each with TRBV1-TRBV30 forward primers and a C-beta reverse primer. TCRdb fed the multiplex PCR reads into MiXCR, producing one record per CDR3 protein. The sample yields nearly 50,000 distinct CDR3 sequences, 70% to 80% seen once. It was from 20-30 mg of unsorted bulk tissue that RNA and DNA were co-extracted. Each sampled tumor had five separate regions taken from it. Ten or more counts support this clonotype. Its antigen is unidentified.

Input material: liver tumor tissue from sampling region 3. The subset is: tumor region T3, left-lateral pole. This receptor was taken from a man aged 40-55 years with primary liver carcinoma and hepatitis B virus infection. The chain is built from TRBV29-1 and TRBJ2-1, with 9 bases lining up with TRBD2. For the CDR3, the DNA is TGCAGCGGGGTCGGGCTAGCGGGGTCCTACAATGAGCAGTTCTTC. Encoded protein: CSGVGLAGSYNEQFF.